A selection of T cell receptor beta chains follows, all from one sample in a study of identical twins. TCRdb re-analysed the 5' RACE reads in MiXCR, keeping a single row per CDR3 protein. The profile shows a few hundred thousand distinct CDR3 sequences, approximately 14% of them singletons. The sample was also reused in another study, on yellow fever vaccine responses in identical twins.

Sequenced material: CD4+ T cells sorted from blood. These receptors were obtained from a woman aged 18 to 35 in good health. Each CDR3 is given with its conserved first and last residue. The order of the fields is CDR3 length, clone size, D gene, V gene, J gene, CDR3 DNA, CDR3 protein. The D gene is left open where the match is weak. Not all rows give a size; the values are once, few, many and, for expanded clones, a class.

len: 14
abundance: NA
d_gene: TRBD2
v_gene: TRBV5-6
j_gene: TRBJ2-5
CDR3nt: TGTGCCAGCAGCTTGGAGGGACTAGCGGGGGCCCAGTACTTC
CDR3aa: CASSLEGLAGAQYF

len: 16
abundance: NA
d_gene: NA
v_gene: TRBV7-8
j_gene: TRBJ2-3
CDR3nt: TGTGCCAGCAGCCCCTTTGCGGCGGGAAGCACAGATACGCAGTATTTT
CDR3aa: CASSPFAAGSTDTQYF

len: 14
abundance: NA
d_gene: NA
v_gene: TRBV7-9
j_gene: TRBJ1-1
CDR3nt: TGTGCCAGCAGCTCGGGAAACTTGAACACTGAAGCTTTCTTT
CDR3aa: CASSSGNLNTEAFF

len: 17
abundance: many
d_gene: TRBD2
v_gene: TRBV3-1
j_gene: TRBJ2-4
CDR3nt: TGTGCCAGCAGCCCGTTGGCTAGCGGGGGGGCGAGGAACATTCAGTACTTC
CDR3aa: CASSPLASGGARNIQYF

len: 13
abundance: NA
d_gene: NA
v_gene: TRBV20-1
j_gene: TRBJ2-1
CDR3nt: TGCAGTGCTAGGGGCGGCGACAACAATGAGCAGTTCTTC
CDR3aa: CSARGGDNNEQFF

len: 15
abundance: NA
d_gene: NA
v_gene: TRBV20-1
j_gene: TRBJ1-5
CDR3nt: TGCAGTGCTCCTTTATCCGGGCCGTCTGATAGGCCCCAGCATTTT
CDR3aa: CSAPLSGPSDRPQHF

len: 11
abundance: few
d_gene: NA
v_gene: TRBV2
j_gene: TRBJ2-3
CDR3nt: TGTGCCAGCAGCATCCAAGATACGCAGTATTTT
CDR3aa: CASSIQDTQYF

len: 12
abundance: many
d_gene: NA
v_gene: TRBV5-1
j_gene: TRBJ1-1
CDR3nt: TGCGCCAGCAGCTTGGATTTGACTGAAGCTTTCTTT
CDR3aa: CASSLDLTEAFF

len: 16
abundance: NA
d_gene: TRBD1
v_gene: TRBV5-1
j_gene: TRBJ2-3
CDR3nt: TGCGCCAGCAGCTCCACCCCGGGACAGAGCACAGATACGCAGTATTTT
CDR3aa: CASSSTPGQSTDTQYF

len: 15
abundance: NA
d_gene: NA
v_gene: TRBV15
j_gene: TRBJ1-5
CDR3nt: TGTGCCACCAGCGGCGTAGGCGACCGCAATCAGCCCCAGCATTTT
CDR3aa: CATSGVGDRNQPQHF

len: 15
abundance: few
d_gene: TRBD2
v_gene: TRBV7-8
j_gene: TRBJ2-3
CDR3nt: TGTGCCAGCTGCCCTGTGGGGAGGGAGGCAGATACGCAGTATTTT
CDR3aa: CASCPVGREADTQYF

len: 13
abundance: few
d_gene: NA
v_gene: TRBV11-2
j_gene: TRBJ2-5
CDR3nt: TGTGCCAGCAGCTTAGCAGGTCAAGAGACCCGGTACTTC
CDR3aa: CASSLAGQETRYF

len: 17
abundance: NA
d_gene: TRBD2
v_gene: TRBV20-1
j_gene: TRBJ2-2
CDR3nt: TGCAGTGCTAGAGACACATCGGGACTAGCGCTGACCGGGGAGCTGTTTTTT
CDR3aa: CSARDTSGLALTGELFF

len: 18
abundance: many
d_gene: NA
v_gene: TRBV10-3
j_gene: TRBJ2-1
CDR3nt: TGTGCCATCAGTGAGGCGACGGTCAGGGAAAGCTCCTACAATGAGCAGTTCTTC
CDR3aa: CAISEATVRESSYNEQFF

len: 15
abundance: few
d_gene: NA
v_gene: TRBV20-1
j_gene: TRBJ2-1
CDR3nt: TGCAGTGCGACAGCTAGCGGCCAGGGGGGAAGTGAGCAGTTCTTC
CDR3aa: CSATASGQGGSEQFF

len: 15
abundance: few
d_gene: NA
v_gene: TRBV2
j_gene: TRBJ2-7
CDR3nt: TGTGCCAGCAGACCAACCACGGGACACTCCTACGAGCAGTACTTC
CDR3aa: CASRPTTGHSYEQYF

len: 16
abundance: few
d_gene: NA
v_gene: TRBV12-3/TRBV12-4
j_gene: TRBJ2-1
CDR3nt: TGTGCCAGCAGTTTCATGGACACCCAGTTCTACAATGAGCAGTTCTTC
CDR3aa: CASSFMDTQFYNEQFF

len: 14
abundance: NA
d_gene: TRBD2
v_gene: TRBV20-1
j_gene: TRBJ2-2
CDR3nt: TGCAGTGCGCCTTCGGGGGGATCATTTGGGGAGCTGTTTTTT
CDR3aa: CSAPSGGSFGELFF

len: 19
abundance: NA
d_gene: TRBD2
v_gene: TRBV5-4
j_gene: TRBJ2-2
CDR3nt: TGTGCCAGCAGCTTTAATCGTCTAGCGGGGGGCATGTACACCGGGGAGCTGTTTTTT
CDR3aa: CASSFNRLAGGMYTGELFF

len: 16
abundance: few
d_gene: TRBD1
v_gene: TRBV27
j_gene: TRBJ1-5
CDR3nt: TGTGCCAGCAGTTTCCGCGGGACAGGGGGCGAACAGCCCCAGCATTTT
CDR3aa: CASSFRGTGGEQPQHF

len: 16
abundance: NA
d_gene: TRBD2
v_gene: TRBV28
j_gene: TRBJ2-2
CDR3nt: TGTGCCAGCAAGCCTAGCGGGGGAACGAACACCGGGGAGCTGTTTTTT
CDR3aa: CASKPSGGTNTGELFF

len: 15
abundance: NA
d_gene: NA
v_gene: TRBV7-2
j_gene: TRBJ2-7
CDR3nt: TGTGCCAGCAGCTCTGGGGGGACAGCGGGCTACGAGCAGTACTTC
CDR3aa: CASSSGGTAGYEQYF

len: 15
abundance: NA
d_gene: NA
v_gene: TRBV5-1
j_gene: TRBJ2-4
CDR3nt: TGCGCCAGCAGCTTTACGGGGGACGCCAAAAACATTCAGTACTTC
CDR3aa: CASSFTGDAKNIQYF

len: 15
abundance: few
d_gene: TRBD1
v_gene: TRBV12-3/TRBV12-4
j_gene: TRBJ2-1
CDR3nt: TGTGCCAGCAGTTTTAAAGGGACAGGTAACAATGAGCAGTTCTTC
CDR3aa: CASSFKGTGNNEQFF

len: 13
abundance: NA
d_gene: TRBD2
v_gene: TRBV6-1
j_gene: TRBJ2-1
CDR3nt: TGTGCCAGCAGCCGGGAGGCCGGGTATGAGCAGTTCTTC
CDR3aa: CASSREAGYEQFF

len: 15
abundance: NA
d_gene: TRBD2
v_gene: TRBV4-1
j_gene: TRBJ2-2
CDR3nt: TGCGCCAGCAGTCGACTAGCGGGAGAGGTCGGGGAGCTGTTTTTT
CDR3aa: CASSRLAGEVGELFF

len: 17
abundance: NA
d_gene: NA
v_gene: TRBV5-1
j_gene: TRBJ2-5
CDR3nt: TGCGCCAGCAGCTTGGAGCCAGGGATACGGGATCGGGAGACCCAGTACTTC
CDR3aa: CASSLEPGIRDRETQYF

len: 18
abundance: few
d_gene: TRBD2
v_gene: TRBV5-5
j_gene: TRBJ2-1
CDR3nt: TGTGCCAGCAGCGCCTTTGCGAGCGGGAGCCCATCCTACAATGAGCAGTTCTTC
CDR3aa: CASSAFASGSPSYNEQFF

len: 13
abundance: few
d_gene: NA
v_gene: TRBV20-1
j_gene: TRBJ1-1
CDR3nt: TGCAGTGCTAGTCAGCAGGGGAACACTGAAGCTTTCTTT
CDR3aa: CSASQQGNTEAFF

len: 18
abundance: NA
d_gene: NA
v_gene: TRBV5-1
j_gene: TRBJ2-5
CDR3nt: TGCGCCAGCAGCTTGCCCGTTGGGAGCGGGCCTTACCAAGAGACCCAGTACTTC
CDR3aa: CASSLPVGSGPYQETQYF

len: 14
abundance: many
d_gene: NA
v_gene: TRBV5-1
j_gene: TRBJ2-5
CDR3nt: TGCGCCAGCAGCTTCCCAACTAGTTCCGAGACCCAGTACTTC
CDR3aa: CASSFPTSSETQYF

len: 16
abundance: NA
d_gene: NA
v_gene: TRBV28
j_gene: TRBJ2-1
CDR3nt: TGTGCCAGCAGCCCATCCCCGAGGCCCTCCTACAATGAGCAGTTCTTC
CDR3aa: CASSPSPRPSYNEQFF

len: 14
abundance: few
d_gene: TRBD2
v_gene: TRBV12-3/TRBV12-4
j_gene: TRBJ2-1
CDR3nt: TGTGCCAGCAGCTATGGGAGGGCCGTCAATGAGCAGTTCTTC
CDR3aa: CASSYGRAVNEQFF

len: 15
abundance: NA
d_gene: NA
v_gene: TRBV2
j_gene: TRBJ2-7
CDR3nt: TGTGCCAGCAGTGATTTAGGACCCGGAGCCTACGAGCAGTACTTC
CDR3aa: CASSDLGPGAYEQYF

len: 11
abundance: few
d_gene: NA
v_gene: TRBV21-1
j_gene: TRBJ1-1
CDR3nt: TGTGCCAAATGGGGCAGCACTGAAGCTTTCTTT
CDR3aa: CAKWGSTEAFF

len: 15
abundance: NA
d_gene: TRBD1
v_gene: TRBV3-1
j_gene: TRBJ2-1
CDR3nt: TGTGCCAGCAGCCAAGGGACAGGGGCCTACAATGAGCAGTTCTTC
CDR3aa: CASSQGTGAYNEQFF

len: 13
abundance: NA
d_gene: NA
v_gene: TRBV12-3/TRBV12-4
j_gene: TRBJ1-3
CDR3nt: TGTGCCAGCAATACCCGGAACGGAAACACCATATATTTT
CDR3aa: CASNTRNGNTIYF

len: 16
abundance: NA
d_gene: NA
v_gene: TRBV7-8
j_gene: TRBJ1-1
CDR3nt: TGTGCCAGCAGCTTATGGGCCCTCCTCGGGAACACTGAAGCTTTCTTT
CDR3aa: CASSLWALLGNTEAFF

len: 14
abundance: NA
d_gene: TRBD1
v_gene: TRBV5-6
j_gene: TRBJ1-1
CDR3nt: TGTGCCAGCTTCCGACAGGGGGTTGCTGCTGAAGCTTTCTTT
CDR3aa: CASFRQGVAAEAFF

len: 14
abundance: NA
d_gene: NA
v_gene: TRBV4-1
j_gene: TRBJ2-5
CDR3nt: TGCGCCAGCAGCCAAGTACCGGGTCAAGAGACCCAGTACTTC
CDR3aa: CASSQVPGQETQYF

len: 15
abundance: NA
d_gene: NA
v_gene: TRBV28
j_gene: TRBJ2-5
CDR3nt: TGTGCCAGCAGTTCTACCCCTCCAGGTCCGCAGACCCAGTACTTC
CDR3aa: CASSSTPPGPQTQYF

len: 14
abundance: many
d_gene: NA
v_gene: TRBV3-1
j_gene: TRBJ1-1
CDR3nt: TGTGCCAGCAGCCAAGCGGCAGAAATAACGGACGCTTTCTTT
CDR3aa: CASSQAAEITDAFF

len: 16
abundance: NA
d_gene: TRBD2
v_gene: TRBV15
j_gene: TRBJ2-2
CDR3nt: TGTGCCACCAGCAGAGAAGAGCGGGGCGGTTCCGGGGAGCTGTTTTTT
CDR3aa: CATSREERGGSGELFF

len: 15
abundance: NA
d_gene: TRBD2
v_gene: TRBV6-1
j_gene: TRBJ2-1
CDR3nt: TGTGCCAGCAACGCCCTAGCGGGAGGAAACAATGAGCAGTTCTTC
CDR3aa: CASNALAGGNNEQFF

len: 13
abundance: NA
d_gene: TRBD1
v_gene: TRBV20-1
j_gene: TRBJ1-2
CDR3nt: TGCAGTGCTTTACAGGGGCCCCTATATGGCTACACCTTC
CDR3aa: CSALQGPLYGYTF

len: 12
abundance: few
d_gene: NA
v_gene: TRBV5-5
j_gene: TRBJ2-1
CDR3nt: TGTGCCAGCAGCAAGAGGACTCTTGAGCAGTTCTTC
CDR3aa: CASSKRTLEQFF

len: 15
abundance: few
d_gene: TRBD2
v_gene: TRBV10-3
j_gene: TRBJ2-2
CDR3nt: TGTGCCATCAGTGGGACTAGCGGGGACACCGGGGAGCTGTTTTTT
CDR3aa: CAISGTSGDTGELFF